The sequence of this T cell receptor beta chain was determined in a study of blood T cell repertoires in COVID-19. For the study at large: The United States, Italy and Spain provided the acute and convalescent COVID-19 samples. T cells, B-cell-depleted T cells, or PBMCs supplied cDNA or gDNA.

Original processing notes: Amplification of reference gene primers was used by the study to estimate nucleated cell counts. TCRdb's copy holds only in-frame clones and misses some; the assay was immunoSEQ multiplex PCR. The V and J calls and clone size come from that table; D and trimming were worked out from the DNA. The sample lists about 260,000 clones, about 90% occurring once. The sequenced material came from peripheral blood. The origin of this receptor is a woman between 40 and 50 years old who had recovered from COVID-19.

As DNA, the CDR3 is TGCAGCGGGACAGGGGAGGGTACTGAAGCTTTCTTT. Residues: CSGTGEGTEAFF. The chain is built from TRBV29-1 and TRBJ1-1; 9 nucleotides match TRBD1. The CDR3 is 12 residues long. CDR1 is SQVTM and CDR2 is ANQGSEA in the germline V gene. Germline trimming cut 7 bases from V and 5 bases from J; bases unmatched to any gene: 5.